This is a list of T cell receptor beta chains from one sample in a study of OX40 agonist ivuxolimab in advanced cancers. Profiled with immunoSEQ multiplex PCR; TCRdb holds only in-frame clones, not every one. Counted here are more than 45,000 clones, over 75% occurring once; the ten biggest clones make up under 3.5%. Here the sequenced sample was CD4+ or CD8+ T cells sorted from blood, taken in a trial of the OX40 agonist ivuxolimab. The source is an adult with an advanced solid tumor such as melanoma, head and neck, liver or kidney cancer. CDR3s include the opening cysteine and the closing phenylalanine or tryptophan. D genes are given only for firm matches. Size is stated for part of the rows, as once, few or many counts, or as a class when the clone is expanded.

>TRBJ1-4|.|.|TRBV2
TGTGCCAGCAGTGAAGGTGCCCTTAGAGTAAAACTGTTTTTT
CASSEGALRVKLFF
>TRBJ1-2|.|.|TRBV10-3
TGTGCCAGCAGTTACGATAGCCGTGGCTACACCTTC
CASSYDSRGYTF
>TRBJ1-1|once|.|TRBV18
TGTGCCAGCTCACCAGGGGGAAGAAGGGCTGAAGCTTTCTTT
CASSPGGRRAEAFF
>TRBJ1-2|.|.|TRBV18
TGTGCCAGCTCACCACCGGGTAGGGCGCGAGACTATGGCTACACCTTC
CASSPPGRARDYGYTF
>TRBJ2-7|.|TRBD2|TRBV7-2
TGTGCCAGCAGCTTAAGTACGGGAGGGCCGGGGGAGCAGTACTTC
CASSLSTGGPGEQYF
>TRBJ2-3|.|TRBD1|TRBV5-1
TGCGCCAGCAGCTTGGACTCAGGGGGCGCTGGCACAGATACGCAGTATTTT
CASSLDSGGAGTDTQYF
>TRBJ2-7|few|.|TRBV5-1
TGCGCCAGCAAACTGGAAGGGACTTCGGGAGAGCAGTACTTC
CASKLEGTSGEQYF
>TRBJ1-1|.|.|TRBV6-1
TGTGCCGCAGCGCCTCCCAACAGGGCCACTGAAGCTTTCTTT
CAAAPPNRATEAFF
>TRBJ1-5|.|.|TRBV28
TGTGCCAGCAGTCCTTGGTATGAAGGGGGAGATCAGCCCCAGCATTTT
CASSPWYEGGDQPQHF
>TRBJ2-3|.|TRBD1|TRBV11-2
TGTGCCAGCACCAGGGGGACAACCACAGATACGCAGTATTTT
CASTRGTTTDTQYF
>TRBJ2-2|.|.|TRBV30
TGTGCCTGGAGTGTAACAGGGTCGACCGGGGAGCTGTTTTTT
CAWSVTGSTGELFF
>TRBJ2-2|.|TRBD1|TRBV4-1
TGCGCCAGCAGCACCCGGGACAGCCCCACCGGGGAGCTGTTTTTT
CASSTRDSPTGELFF
>TRBJ1-1|.|TRBD1|TRBV5-6
TGTGCCAGCAGCGGACAGGGGCGCACTGAAGCTTTCTTT
CASSGQGRTEAFF
>TRBJ1-2|.|.|TRBV30
TGTGCCTGGAGTGTACTCGGGAGACCCGACAACTTC
CAWSVLGRPDNF
>TRBJ1-3|.|.|TRBV6-5
TGTGCCAGCAGCGCCTCAGAATTCTCTGGAAACACCATATATTTT
CASSASEFSGNTIYF
>TRBJ1-1|.|TRBD1|TRBV19
TGTGCCAGTATTAAAGACAGGGATTACACTGAAGCTTTCTTT
CASIKDRDYTEAFF
>TRBJ1-2|.|.|TRBV18
TGTGCCAGCTCACCAGGGGAAGGGGATGGCTACACCTTC
CASSPGEGDGYTF
>TRBJ2-5|.|TRBD2|TRBV11-2
TGTGCCAGCAGCGCCCGCCTAGCGGGAGAGACCCAGTACTTC
CASSARLAGETQYF
>TRBJ1-2|.|.|TRBV6-4
TGTGCCAGCAGTGAATCAGATGACTTAGGCTACACCTTC
CASSESDDLGYTF
>TRBJ2-5|.|.|TRBV19
TGTGCCAGTAGCTACAGTGCAAATCAAGAGACCCAGTACTTC
CASSYSANQETQYF
>TRBJ1-1|few|.|TRBV9
TGTGCCAGCAGCGCCGGGGGGACTGAAGCTTTCTTT
CASSAGGTEAFF
>TRBJ1-5|.|.|TRBV6-1
TGTGCCAGCGATCCACGAGAGGGAGGTAATCAGCCCCAGCATTTT
CASDPREGGNQPQHF
>TRBJ2-7|.|.|TRBV11-2
TGTGCCAGCAGCTTAGATGCTAGCGTCTACGAGCAGTACTTC
CASSLDASVYEQYF
>TRBJ2-2|.|.|TRBV28
TGTGCCAGCAGCGCGGGAAGGTCGTCGTTTGGCACCGGGGAGCTGTTTTTT
CASSAGRSSFGTGELFF
>TRBJ2-3|.|.|TRBV4-1
TGCGCCAGCAGCCAAGGATCAGGGGCAGATACGCAGTATTTT
CASSQGSGADTQYF
>TRBJ2-1|.|TRBD2|TRBV27
TGTGCCAGCTGGGGACTAGCGGGAGTGAATGAGCAGTTCTTC
CASWGLAGVNEQFF
>TRBJ2-3|.|TRBD2|TRBV11-3
TGTGCCAGCAGCTCGGGACTAGCGGGAGAAATAGATACGCAGTATTTT
CASSSGLAGEIDTQYF
>TRBJ2-3|.|.|TRBV6-6
TGTGCCAGCGGACCGAGGGCAGATACGCAGTATTTT
CASGPRADTQYF
>TRBJ1-1|.|.|TRBV28
TGTGCCAGCAGTACGGGTGGTGAGTACACTGAAGCTTTCTTT
CASSTGGEYTEAFF